This TCR beta chain was sequenced during a study of T-cell reconstitution after alpha-beta-depleted transplantation in children. Study-wide points: Some patients' high day-60 TCRbeta diversity was traced to surviving recipient T cells and thymic progenitors. Expanded graft clones numbering several hundred reportedly gave rise to alpha-beta T cells about two months after transplant. A year post-transplant, T-cell counts and diversity derived mostly from newly produced T cells.

TCRbeta library construction was performed incorporating unique molecular identifiers. MiXCR, applied by TCRdb to the PCR reads, yields one record per CDR3 protein. The sample yields some 550,000 distinct CDR3 sequences, about 21% seen once. This clonotype was picked up many times. Its antigen is as yet unknown. CDR1 MNHNS and CDR2 SASEGT come from the germline V gene. V lost 6 bases, J lost 5 bases, and 5 bases stayed unmatched. This CDR3 has 14 residues. This TCR was sampled from a boy in the first two years of life who had a stem cell transplant for acute myeloid leukemia, so the T cells may come from the graft donor. This rearrangement joins TRBV6-1 to TRBJ2-5; 11 bases line up with TRBD2. The material was PBMCs, mostly from graft donor cells, obtained 360 days after TCRalphabeta/CD19-depleted stem cell transplant. For the CDR3, the DNA is TGTGCCAGCAGACGGACTAGCGGGTGGGAGACCCAGTACTTC. Translating it yields CASRRTSGWETQYF.